By frequency in the sample, the clone carrying this T cell receptor beta chain is medium-sized. Its antigen is unidentified. The CDR3 has 15 residues. The germline V and J ends were trimmed by 7 bases and 1 base, with 18 bases remaining between them. Germline V lookup: CDR1 SGHRS, CDR2 YFSETQ. These data belong to a study of immune heterogeneity within non-small cell lung tumors. Turning to the study itself: The tumor set comprised a handful of squamous cell carcinomas and around ten non-squamous carcinomas (plus 1 not otherwise specified). Study-wide findings and caveats: Local tumor mutational burden and local T-cell repertoire clonality showed a moderate significant correlation, R approximately 0.35. For the most part, the T-cell receptor beta clonotypes present at high frequency were distinct from one individual patient to the next.

Each sample used about 0.55 ug of genomic DNA from bulk tumor tissue. Taken during surgery, several biopsies per primary tumor were spaced as far apart as possible within the tumor mass. It was patients with untreated, newly diagnosed non-small cell lung cancer who underwent curative surgery. It was newly diagnosed non-small cell lung cancer patients having surgery with curative intent who served as donors. Multiplex PCR relied on 32 V and 13 J primers to amplify TCR beta CDR3. TCRdb itself ran the multiplex PCR reads through MiXCR, one entry per CDR3 protein. The sample includes approximately 29,000 distinct CDR3 sequences, about 29% seen only once; the top ten take 4%.

This clonotype originated in a man in his forties with non-small cell lung cancer. The source material was lung tumor tissue. The chain carries TRBV5-1 and TRBJ2-7, with D possibly being TRBD1 (6 bases). Here the CDR3 DNA reads TGCGCCAGCTCAGAGGGGACATCTAGGTCCTACGAGCAGTACTTC. This sequence encodes CASSEGTSRSYEQYF.